This passage covers 3 T cell receptor beta chains from one sample sequenced in a study of T-cell memory formation after mild COVID-19. MiXCR, applied by TCRdb to the 5' RACE reads, yields one record per CDR3 protein. The sample lists roughly 240,000 distinct CDR3 sequences; around 16% were seen once. Sequencing was performed on PBMCs or a T cell subset sorted from them (not recorded which). The receptors stem from a man between 18 and 29 years old who had mild COVID-19 (a few samples of this study predate the infection). Cell type and time point are not known.

This clonotype has just a few counts. The chain employs TRBV7-9 and TRBJ1-2, with TRBD1 matching 8 bases. This CDR3 region has 14 residues. The trim removed 4 bases at V and 2 bases at J, leaving 3 bases unmatched. The germline CDR1 and CDR2 sequences are SEHNR and FQNEAQ (reference sequence). The CDR3 protein is CASSSDRVNYGYTF. The CDR3 bases are TGTGCCAGCAGCTCGGACAGGGTGAACTATGGCTACACCTTC. Supplemented by reference TRBV7-9 and TRBJ1-2, the full variable domain reads DTGVSQNPRHKITKRGQNVTFRCDPISEHNRLYWYRQTLGQGPEFLTYFQNEAQLEKSRLLSDRFSAERPKGSFSTLEIQRTEQGDSAMYLCASSSDRVNYGYTFGSGTRLTVV.

This clonotype was counted many times. V usage is TRBV6-2 or TRBV6-3 and J usage is TRBJ2-1; D might be TRBD2 (6 bases). Trimming removed 0 bases at V and 4 bases at J, with 16 bases between. This CDR3 spans 17 amino acids. From germline, CDR1 is MNHEY and CDR2 SVGEGT. CDR3 nucleotide sequence: TGTGCCAGCAGTTACTCACTCGAGGCGGGGTATTACAATGAGCAGTTCTTC. It is translated as CASSYSLEAGYYNEQFF.

This chain connects TRBV7-9 to TRBJ2-2; no clear D. CDR3 length: 13 amino acids. CDR1 is SEHNR, CDR2 FQNEAQ, per germline (reference sequence). Trimming took off 8 bases at V and 6 bases at J, with 13 bases between the two ends. The DNA for the CDR3 is TGTGCCAGCTCTGGGTTATGGGCCGGGGAGCTGTTTTTT. Its protein product is CASSGLWAGELFF.